These 21 T cell receptor beta chains were sequenced from one sample in a study of blood T cell repertoires in COVID-19. Assay used: immunoSEQ multiplex PCR; TCRdb lists only in-frame clones, some missing. The sample yields 35,000 to 45,000 clones, around 84% seen once. The sequenced material came from peripheral blood. The receptors derive from a man aged 65-85 years with acute or convalescent COVID-19.

V gene TRBV19 combines with J gene TRBJ2-3; 10 bases line up with TRBD1. V lost 1 base to trimming and J lost 3 bases; unmatched junction nucleotides: 4. Germline V CDR1 and CDR2: LNHDA, SQIVND (reference sequence). The CDR3 is 16 amino acids. The CDR3 bases are TGTGCCAGTAGTATAGCGAGGACAGGGGGGACAGATACGCAGTATTTT. The encoded protein is CASSIARTGGTDTQYF.

The rearrangement links TRBV5-4 to TRBJ2-5; the D gene is possibly TRBD1 (6 bases). Germline CDR1 SGHNT, CDR2 YYREEE (reference sequence). V lost 4 bases to trimming and J lost 5 bases, with 15 bases between them. The CDR3 spans 14 residues. In DNA form, the CDR3 reads TGTGCCAGCAGCCACAACAGGGTCAGGGAGACCCAGTACTTC. This translates into CASSHNRVRETQYF.

This chain links TRBV28 with TRBJ2-7; TRBD2 aligns across 9 bases. Per germline, CDR1 MDHEN and CDR2 SYDVKM. The CDR3 is 15 amino acids. With V trimmed by 6 bases and J by 4 bases, 10 bases remained unmatched. In nucleotides, the CDR3 is TGTGCCAGCAGGGGTAGCGGGAGTGTTGTTTACGAGCAGTACTTC. This sequence encodes CASRGSGSVVYEQYF. Combining the CDR3 with reference TRBV28 and TRBJ2-7 gives the whole variable domain DVKVTQSSRYLVKRTGEKVFLECVQDMDHENMFWYRQDPGLGLRLIYFSYDVKMKEKGDIPEGYSVSREKKERFSLILESASTNQTSMYLCASRGSGSVVYEQYFGPGTRLTVT.

This sequence joins TRBV6-6 and TRBJ2-5, with 13 bases matching TRBD2. The better agreement between TRBJ2-7 and the DNA end casts doubt on the J call. This CDR3 spans 16 amino acids. The germline V gene encodes CDR1 MNHNY and CDR2 SVGAGI (reference sequence). The CDR3 region is CASSSLGLAGNSEQYF. CDR3 DNA: TGTGCCAGCAGTTCTCTGGGACTAGCGGGAAATAGCGAGCAGTACTTC.

This chain uses TRBV21-1 with TRBJ1-6; the table gives TRBD1 as D, unverified against the DNA. TRBV21-1 is listed as a pseudogene. This CDR3 contains 15 residues. The DNA for the CDR3 is TGTGCCAGCAGCCCCCCCCGGGACAGGAATTCACCCCTCCACTTT. Translated, it gives CASSPPRDRNSPLHF.

This chain uses TRBV5-6 with TRBJ1-2; D is ambiguous. Germline loops: CDR1 SGHDT, CDR2 YYEEEE. The CDR3 spans 14 residues. V dropped 1 base and J dropped 8 bases, with 15 bases sitting between them. CDR3 amino acids: CASSLFSTSGGYTF. CDR3 bases: TGTGCCAGCAGCTTGTTTAGTACCTCCGGGGGCTACACCTTC.

The V call is TRBV28, the J call TRBJ2-3, with TRBD2 matching over 8 bases. V shed 6 bases and J 1 base; nucleotides not matched to a gene: 9. CDR1 MDHEN and CDR2 SYDVKM come from the germline V gene. The CDR3 covers 16 residues. The DNA of the CDR3 is TGTGCCAGCAGCGTCACTAGCGGAGGGCGCACAGATACGCAGTATTTT. Amino acid sequence: CASSVTSGGRTDTQYF.

This sequence joins TRBV18 and TRBJ2-7, with no clear D. Germline V gene sequence: CDR1 KGHSH, CDR2 LQKENI. The CDR3 runs to 13 residues. V was trimmed by 0 bases and J by 7 bases, leaving 10 bases between them. For the CDR3, the DNA is TGTGCCAGCTCACCACCGACCGGGTGGGAGCAGTACTTC. The encoded protein is CASSPPTGWEQYF.

The V and J genes are TRBV5-1 and TRBJ1-1, with TRBD1 matching 8 bases. The J segment lost 0 bases and the V segment lost 6 bases, leaving 4 bases of the junction unmatched. The CDR3 consists of 14 residues. The germline gives CDR1 SGHRS, CDR2 YFSETQ. The CDR3 here is CASIGTGVNTEAFF. CDR3 sequence (DNA): TGCGCCAGCATAGGGACAGGAGTGAACACTGAAGCTTTCTTT.

This chain connects TRBV7-2 to TRBJ1-2; D not certain. V was shortened by 5 bases and J by 2 bases, with 15 bases between the two germline ends. This CDR3 is built from 15 residues. Germline assignment: CDR1 SGHTA and CDR2 FQGNSA. In DNA form, the CDR3 reads TGTGCCAGCAGCCCTGGAGGCAATCGGAACTATGGCTACACCTTC. It encodes CASSPGGNRNYGYTF.

V and J are TRBV28 and TRBJ1-3; tentatively, D is TRBD1 (6 bases). Trimming removed 6 bases from V and 0 bases from J, with 18 bases in between. The CDR3 sequence is 17 residues long. From germline, CDR1 is MDHEN and CDR2 SYDVKM. The CDR3 sequence: CASRDSRDIISGNTIYF. Here the CDR3 DNA reads TGTGCCAGCAGAGATTCCCGGGACATAATCTCTGGAAACACCATATATTTT.

The V call is TRBV28, the J call TRBJ2-7, with 7 bases matching TRBD2. V shed 3 bases and J 5 bases; nucleotides not matched to a gene: 13. Per the germline V gene, CDR1 is MDHEN and CDR2 is SYDVKM. This CDR3 region has 16 residues. The CDR3 DNA reads as TGTGCCAGCAGTTTTTGGGCTAGCGGAGAATCGGACGAGCAGTACTTC. This codes for CASSFWASGESDEQYF.

The chain employs TRBV5-1 and TRBJ1-2, with D perhaps TRBD1 (5 bases). Germline values: CDR1 SGHRS, CDR2 YFSETQ. Trimming cost V 4 bases and J 2 bases, with 15 bases left between them. The CDR3 is 15 residues long. CDR3 amino acids: CASSLARGMNYGYTF. CDR3 DNA sequence: TGCGCCAGCAGCCTCGCAAGGGGTATGAACTATGGCTACACCTTC.

The chain uses TRBV5-4 and TRBJ1-2, with D hard to call. The CDR3 has 16 residues. Deletions cut 3 bases from V and 3 bases from J, with 18 bases between. Looked up from germline, CDR1 is SGHNT and CDR2 is YYREEE (reference sequence). CDR3: CASSSAAAYLDYGYTF. CDR3 nucleotides: TGTGCCAGCAGCTCTGCCGCCGCGTACTTAGACTATGGCTACACCTTC.

The sample holds a few counts of this clone. J is TRBJ1-5 and V is TRBV28, with 10 bases matching TRBD1. V lost 1 base and J lost 0; bases outside the gene matches: 9. The CDR3 has 19 amino acids. The germline gives CDR1 MDHEN, CDR2 SYDVKM. The CDR3 protein is CASSLSGTGDIYSNQPQHF. The CDR3 nucleotides are TGTGCCAGCAGTTTATCCGGGACAGGGGATATTTATAGCAATCAGCCCCAGCATTTT.

V usage is TRBV14 and J usage is TRBJ1-2; D unresolved. The CDR3 is made up of 13 amino acids. Germline values: CDR1 SGHDN, CDR2 FVKESK. V was shortened by 1 base and J by 6 bases, with 9 bases between the two germline ends. This chain's CDR3 is CASSQARIDGYTF. In nucleotides, the CDR3 is TGTGCCAGCAGCCAAGCCAGGATCGATGGCTACACCTTC.

The chain combines TRBV7-9 with TRBJ2-1; D gene ambiguous. The CDR3 contains 12 residues. The germline V gene has CDR1 SEHNR and CDR2 FQNEAQ (reference sequence). V lost 2 bases and J lost 9, with 8 bases in between. As DNA, the CDR3 is TGTGCCAGCAGCTTAATAAGCCCTGAGCAGTTCTTC. Protein sequence: CASSLISPEQFF.

The J gene is TRBJ2-7, the V gene TRBV6-2 or TRBV6-3, with 7 bases lining up with TRBD1. CDR1 is MNHEY and CDR2 is SVGEGT in the germline V gene. J gave up 6 bases and V 4 bases, and 6 bases lay outside the gene matches. The CDR3 loop spans 13 amino acids. CDR3 coding DNA: TGTGCCAGCAGTTTTCGACAGGGCTCCGAGCAGTACTTC. Protein: CASSFRQGSEQYF.

CDR3 region: CASSSTWPSVEAFF. The CDR3 DNA is TGCGCCAGCAGTTCCACCTGGCCATCCGTTGAAGCTTTCTTT. This chain joins TRBV10-2 and TRBJ1-1; the D is unclear. Germline CDR1 is WSHSY and CDR2 is SAAADI. There are 14 residues in the CDR3. Trimming removed 5 bases at V and 7 bases at J, with 17 bases between.

The gene calls are TRBV7-9 and TRBJ1-6; D might be TRBD1 (5 bases). Germline V gene sequence: CDR1 SEHNR, CDR2 FQNEAQ (reference sequence). V lost 5 bases and J lost 2, with 13 bases in between. This CDR3 has 16 amino acids. CDR3 DNA: TGTGCCAGCAGCGAATCTCTGGACACCTATAATTCACCCCTCCACTTT. It translates to CASSESLDTYNSPLHF.

The chain links TRBV10-3 to TRBJ1-2, with 8 bases that match TRBD1. The length of the CDR3 is 15 residues. V dropped 4 bases and J dropped 7; count of bases not matched to a gene: 11. From germline, CDR1 is ENHRY and CDR2 SYGVKD. CDR3 in amino acids: CAISGPYRGTVGYTF. CDR3 bases: TGTGCCATCAGTGGACCATACAGGGGGACTGTTGGCTACACCTTC.